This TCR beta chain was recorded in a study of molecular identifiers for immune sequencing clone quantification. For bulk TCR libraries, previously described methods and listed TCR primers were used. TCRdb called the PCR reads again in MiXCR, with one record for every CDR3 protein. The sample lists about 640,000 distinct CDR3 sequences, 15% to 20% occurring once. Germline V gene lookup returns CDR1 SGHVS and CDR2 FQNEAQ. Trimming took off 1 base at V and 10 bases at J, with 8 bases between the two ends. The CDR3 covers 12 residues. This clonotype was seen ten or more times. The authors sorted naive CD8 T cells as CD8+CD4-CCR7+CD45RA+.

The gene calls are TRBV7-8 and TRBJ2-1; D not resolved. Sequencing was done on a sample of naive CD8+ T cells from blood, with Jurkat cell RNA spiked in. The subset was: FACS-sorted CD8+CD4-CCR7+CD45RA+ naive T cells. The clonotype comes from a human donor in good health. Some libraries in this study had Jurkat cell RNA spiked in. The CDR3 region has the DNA TGTGCCAGCAGCTTAGTTCACCTAGAGCAGTTCTTC. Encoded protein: CASSLVHLEQFF. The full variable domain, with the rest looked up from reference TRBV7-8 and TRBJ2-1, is GAGVSQSPRYKVAKRGQDVALRCDPISGHVSLFWYQQALGQGPEFLTYFQNEAQLDKSGLPSDRFFAERPEGSVSTLKIQRTQQEDSAVYLCASSLVHLEQFFGPGTRLTVL.